This record looks at one T cell receptor (beta chain) sequence and its context. This CDR3 spans 14 amino acids. Germline-derived CDR1 and CDR2 are MDHEN and SYDVKM. The V segment lost 7 bases and the J segment 3 bases; nucleotides outside the gene matches: 8. The authors' processing: Nucleated cell number was recorded as an estimate derived from reference gene primer amplification. The table came from immunoSEQ multiplex PCR; TCRdb's copy has only in-frame clones and leaves some out. V and J calls and clone size are copied from that table; D and trimming were computed from the DNA. The table shows around 60,000 clones, with around 80% occurring only once. This entry belongs to a study of blood T cell repertoires in COVID-19. For the study at large: Italy, Spain and the United States were the sources of the convalescent and acute COVID-19 samples. PBMCs, B-cell-depleted T cells, or T cells were the source of the cDNA or gDNA that made up the material.

Recruited during active infection, patients (from Seattle) were subsequently followed longitudinally. V and J are TRBV28 and TRBJ2-7; TRBD1 aligns across 8 bases. This receptor was obtained from a man aged 25 to 40 with COVID-19, enrolled during active disease. Specimen: peripheral blood. CDR3 nucleotides: TGTGCCAGCACCAACCCTGACAGGGGCTACGAGCAGTACTTC. It is translated as CASTNPDRGYEQYF.